Presented here are 23 T cell receptor beta chains from one specimen sequenced in a study of CD8+ T cells in alopecia areata. Sequencing relied on a cDNA template that was reverse transcribed from extracted RNA. TCRdb's table, derived via immunoSEQ multiplex PCR, lists solely in-frame clones and lacks some. The sample holds 150,000 to 200,000 clones, approximately 52% seen once. Described treatment: oral pan-JAK inhibitor, 5-10 mg twice daily. Sample: CD4+ T cells sorted from blood, taken between weeks 55 and 65, from a patient treated with tofacitinib. Source of these receptors: a human donor with alopecia areata.

This CDR3 is CASSPFRAKNIQYF. CDR3 in DNA: TGCGCCAGCAGCCCCTTTAGAGCCAAAAACATTCAGTACTTC. The chain carries TRBV23-1 and TRBJ2-4; the D is unclear. TRBV23-1 is an ORF, and what it does is uncertain. V gave up 6 bases and J gave up 0 bases, with 9 bases separating them. The CDR3 covers 14 residues.

J is TRBJ2-3 and V is TRBV15, with no clear D. This CDR3 region has 14 residues. The germline V gene has CDR1 LNHNV and CDR2 YYDKDF (reference sequence). Between the trimmed V and J ends, which lost 1 base and 0 bases, there was a span of 5 bases. The CDR3 DNA reads TGTGCCACCAGCAGAGGGGTTAGCACAGATACGCAGTATTTT. Encoded protein: CATSRGVSTDTQYF.

As DNA, the CDR3 is TGCGCCAGCAGCGACGCGACAGCCACCTATGGCTACACCTTC. Protein sequence: CASSDATATYGYTF. The chain joins TRBV5-1 to TRBJ1-2; D may be TRBD1 (5 bases). V lost 4 bases and J lost 4, with 14 bases in between. The CDR3 extends over 14 amino acids. Looked up from germline, CDR1 is SGHRS and CDR2 is YFSETQ.

The V and J genes are TRBV7-6 and TRBJ2-6; TRBD1 matches 7 bases. CDR1 SGHVS and CDR2 FNYEAQ come from the germline V gene. The CDR3 contains 17 residues. V dropped 0 bases and J dropped 2; count of bases not matched to a gene: 4. CDR3 sequence (DNA): TGTGCCAGCAGCTTAGCGACAGGGACCACTGGGGCCAACGTCCTGACTTTC. It codes for CASSLATGTTGANVLTF.

CDR3 DNA: TGTGCCACCTCCCAGCGGAGCTCCTACGAGCAGTACTTC. Protein product: CATSQRSSYEQYF. The chain combines TRBV7-2 with TRBJ2-7; D possibly corresponds to TRBD2 (5 bases). CDR1 SGHTA and CDR2 FQGNSA come from the germline V gene. The CDR3 spans 13 residues. The V gene lost 10 bases and the J gene lost 0 bases, with 13 bases spanning the gap. Using reference TRBV7-2 and TRBJ2-7 for the parts outside the CDR3, the full variable domain is GAGVSQSPSNKVTEKGKDVELRCDPISGHTALYWYRQSLGQGLEFLIYFQGNSAPDKSGLPSDRFSAERTGGSVSTLTIQRTQQEDSAVYLCATSQRSSYEQYFGPGTRLTVT.

The chain recombines TRBV30 with TRBJ1-4, with D maybe TRBD1 (6 bases). Germline CDR1 and CDR2: GTSNPN and SVGIG (reference sequence). The CDR3 loop spans 14 amino acids. Trimming stripped 0 bases from V and 8 bases from J, with 13 bases between. The CDR3 reads CAWSVNRVQEKLFF. CDR3 DNA sequence: TGTGCCTGGAGTGTAAACAGGGTGCAGGAAAAACTGTTTTTT. Filled out from reference TRBV30 and TRBJ1-4, the complete variable domain reads SQTIHQWPATLVQPVGSPLSLECTVEGTSNPNLYWYRQAAGRGLQLLFYSVGIGQISSEVPQNLSASRPQDRQFILSSKKLLLSDSGFYLCAWSVNRVQEKLFFGSGTQLSVL.

The rearrangement joins TRBV29-1 to TRBJ1-1, with 9 bases matching TRBD1. Germline lookup yields CDR1 SQVTM and CDR2 ANQGSEA. The V segment lost 2 bases and the J segment 5 bases; nucleotides outside the gene matches: 6. The CDR3 runs 14 residues. The CDR3 region is CSVESRTGVTEAFF. CDR3 nucleotides: TGCAGCGTTGAATCTCGGACAGGGGTGACTGAAGCTTTCTTT. The full variable domain, completed using reference TRBV29-1 and TRBJ1-1, is SAVISQKPSRDICQRGTSLTIQCQVDSQVTMMFWYRQQPGQSLTLIATANQGSEATYESGFVIDKFPISRPNLTFSTLTVSNMSPEDSSIYLCSVESRTGVTEAFFGQGTRLTVV.

This clone was counted a few times. The chain couples TRBV29-1 to TRBJ2-7, with D possibly being TRBD2 (6 bases). The CDR3 consists of 13 residues. Germline CDR1 is SQVTM and CDR2 is ANQGSEA. V was pared by 7 bases and J by 3 bases, with 16 bases between. The DNA of the CDR3 is TGCAGCGCGGGGGACTCGACCTACTACGAGCAGTACTTC. The encoded protein is CSAGDSTYYEQYF.

The V gene is TRBV4-1, the J gene TRBJ2-3; D call uncertain. The V gene lost 3 bases and the J gene lost 1 base, with 5 bases spanning the gap. Germline CDR1 MGHRA, CDR2 YSYEKL. The CDR3 runs 13 residues. CDR3 DNA sequence: TGCGCCAGCAGCCACTCGGGCACAGATACGCAGTATTTT. Translated: CASSHSGTDTQYF.

J is TRBJ1-6 and V is TRBV5-1; D may be TRBD1 (6 bases). Per the germline V gene, CDR1 is SGHRS and CDR2 is YFSETQ. The CDR3 is 15 residues long. The V end was cut by 0 bases, the J end by 8 bases, with 12 bases between. CDR3 sequence (DNA): TGCGCCAGCAGCTTGGGTGGGGGACAATATTCACCCCTCCACTTT. Translated: CASSLGGGQYSPLHF.

This clone occurred a few times. The chain links TRBV10-3 to TRBJ1-1; perhaps TRBD1 as D (5 bases). V was pared by 4 bases and J by 2 bases, with 11 bases between. Germline V gene lookup returns CDR1 ENHRY and CDR2 SYGVKD. The CDR3 runs to 14 residues. CDR3: CAISAGTSNTEAFF. In DNA, the CDR3 is TGTGCCATCAGTGCCGGGACCTCAAACACTGAAGCTTTCTTT.

The chain employs TRBV2 and TRBJ2-7; tentatively, D is TRBD2 (6 bases). Germline CDR1 and CDR2: SNHLY and FYNNEI. This CDR3 is built from 13 residues. Trimming cost V 2 bases and J 6 bases, with 11 bases left between them. The CDR3 DNA follows: TGTGCCAGCAGTGAATCAAGGGGAGGCGAGCAGTACTTC. This codes for CASSESRGGEQYF.

This clone was recorded a few times. The J gene is TRBJ2-3, the V gene TRBV4-2; tentatively, D is TRBD2 (6 bases). V shed 1 base and J shed 1 base, with 15 bases lying between them. Germline lookup yields CDR1 LGHNA and CDR2 YNFKEQ. The CDR3 spans 17 residues. The CDR3 nucleotides are TGTGCCAGCAGCCAAGGCGGGGCCCTCCTGGGCACAGATACGCAGTATTTT. This gives the protein CASSQGGALLGTDTQYF.

This rearrangement joins TRBV29-1 to TRBJ2-7, with 8 bases identical to TRBD1. J lost 5 bases, V lost 7 bases, and 10 bases had no gene match. The CDR3 is made up of 13 amino acids. Germline V gene data show CDR1 as SQVTM and CDR2 as ANQGSEA. CDR3 sequence: CSARGQGLNEQYF. CDR3 sequence (DNA): TGCAGCGCCCGCGGACAGGGCCTCAACGAGCAGTACTTC.

The CDR3 region is CASSNGEVSGANVLTF. The DNA of the CDR3 is TGCGCCAGCAGCAATGGGGAGGTATCTGGGGCCAACGTCCTGACTTTC. The gene calls are TRBV5-1 and TRBJ2-6; tentative D call: TRBD2 (6 bases). The CDR3 covers 16 residues. Looked up from germline, CDR1 is SGHRS and CDR2 is YFSETQ. Trimming removed 4 bases from V and 1 base from J, with 12 bases in between.

This clone appeared a few times. This chain connects TRBV29-1 to TRBJ1-4, with 7 bases lining up with TRBD1. Germline V gene data show CDR1 as SQVTM and CDR2 as ANQGSEA. V was pared by 4 bases and J by 5 bases, with 19 bases of the junction left unmatched. CDR3 size: 18 residues. CDR3 in amino acids: CSVGLQGVKGRPNEKLFF. CDR3 DNA: TGCAGCGTTGGGCTGCAGGGGGTCAAAGGAAGGCCGAATGAAAAACTGTTTTTT.

The chain uses TRBV2 and TRBJ2-1, with 7 bases aligning to TRBD2. The V gene end was trimmed by 10 bases and the J gene end by 4 bases; junction bases not matched to a gene: 10. The CDR3 extends over 14 amino acids. Germline V CDR1 and CDR2: SNHLY, FYNNEI. CDR3 DNA: TGTGCCATCACGGTAGCGGGTAGATACAATGAGCAGTTCTTC. Amino acids: CAITVAGRYNEQFF.

DNA of the CDR3: TGTGCCAGCAGCTTATATGGCGGAGAGACCCAGTACTTC. It yields the protein CASSLYGGETQYF. J is TRBJ2-5 and V is TRBV7-9; no definite D call. This CDR3 contains 13 residues. V was pared by 2 bases and J by 4 bases, with 8 bases between. Germline V gene lookup returns CDR1 SEHNR and CDR2 FQNEAQ (reference sequence).

The rearrangement links TRBV10-3 to TRBJ1-2; the D is unclear. The CDR3 is 12 residues long. V was pared by 6 bases and J by 5 bases, with 10 bases between. Germline V gene sequence: CDR1 ENHRY, CDR2 SYGVKD. Here the CDR3 reads CAIRGTAYGYTF. Here the CDR3 DNA reads TGTGCCATCAGGGGAACGGCTTATGGCTACACCTTC.

J is TRBJ1-5 and V is TRBV5-1; D uncertain. The V end was cut by 2 bases, the J end by 2 bases, with 11 bases between. The germline V gene encodes CDR1 SGHRS and CDR2 YFSETQ. The CDR3 loop spans 15 amino acids. The CDR3 region is CASSFDGQGNQPQHF. The CDR3 nucleotides are TGCGCCAGCAGCTTTGACGGGCAGGGCAATCAGCCCCAGCATTTT.

This clone was recorded only once. The chain is built from TRBV14 and TRBJ2-5; maybe TRBD2 (6 bases). The germline CDR1 and CDR2 sequences are SGHDN and FVKESK. This CDR3 has 14 amino acids. Trimming took off 2 bases at V and 4 bases at J, with 11 bases between the two ends. CDR3 region: CASSQMGGRETQYF. In DNA form, the CDR3 reads TGTGCCAGCAGCCAAATGGGGGGACGAGAGACCCAGTACTTC. Filled out from reference TRBV14 and TRBJ2-5, the complete variable domain reads EAGVTQFPSHSVIEKGQTVTLRCDPISGHDNLYWYRRVMGKEIKFLLHFVKESKQDESGMPNNRFLAERTGGTYSTLKVQPAELEDSGVYFCASSQMGGRETQYFGPGTRLLVL.

This chain joins TRBV30 and TRBJ1-1; D ambiguous. Germline assignment: CDR1 GTSNPN and CDR2 SVGIG (reference sequence). V dropped 0 bases and J dropped 1 base, with 6 bases sitting between them. The CDR3 is made up of 13 amino acids. CDR3 region: CAWSVWGNTEAFF. DNA for the CDR3: TGTGCCTGGAGTGTATGGGGGAACACTGAAGCTTTCTTT.

V usage is TRBV7-9 and J usage is TRBJ2-3, with 9 bases fitting TRBD1. The CDR3 totals 16 residues. The ends lost 6 bases at V and 7 bases at J; junction bases unmatched: 14. Germline lookup yields CDR1 SEHNR and CDR2 FQNEAQ (reference sequence). CDR3 sequence: CASRLQGAIRGYTQYF. The CDR3 coding sequence is TGTGCCAGCAGGCTACAGGGGGCGATTCGCGGTTATACGCAGTATTTT.